At least ten counts were recorded for the clone carrying this T cell receptor beta chain. TCRdb re-derived calls from the 5' RACE reads in MiXCR, one entry per CDR3 protein. The sample yields about 340,000 distinct CDR3 sequences, around 15% seen once. These data come from a study of CD8 T cells in ankylosing spondylitis. The CDR3 runs to 14 residues. V lost 4 bases, J lost 1 base, and 10 bases lay in between. The rearrangement joins TRBV12-3 or TRBV12-4 to TRBJ1-1, with D maybe TRBD1 (5 bases). Sequenced material: blood, either unsorted or a sorted T cell fraction (not recorded which). This sequence was found in a male donor with ankylosing spondylitis or in good health (not recorded which). The CDR3: CASSSDIQNTEAFF. In nucleotides, the CDR3 is TGTGCCAGCAGTTCGGACATTCAGAACACTGAAGCTTTCTTT.